What follows is one T cell receptor beta chain and its context. Its antigen is currently unknown. Without the conserved terminal phenylalanine or tryptophan, this CDR3 likely stems from a read error. The germline gives CDR1 SGHAT, CDR2 FQNNGV. This CDR3 contains 14 residues. TCRbeta libraries were built with three rounds of nested PCR, modified from ARM-PCR. TCRdb analysed the multiplex PCR reads with MiXCR anew, one entry per CDR3 protein. The sample lists tens of thousands of distinct CDR3 sequences, roughly 70% occurring once. This entry belongs to a study of tumor and adjacent non-tumor tissue in lung cancer. Study-wide context: Histology: about twelve adenocarcinoma, a couple of squamous cell carcinoma, 1 small cell lung cancer. Around 4.2 million productive TCRbeta reads were obtained per sample on average.

The study, taken as a whole, reports: Tumor repertoires had a smaller top 100 clone share than normal lung.

This sample's RNA came from whole unsorted tissue. Distant lung tissue was collected more than 3 cm away from the tumor edge. Donors were chemotherapy-naive, newly diagnosed lung cancer surgical patients in China, August–November 2014. The chain couples TRBV11-2 to TRBJ2-1; TRBD2 might be the D (6 bases). The receptor was derived from a woman aged 50 to 65 with non-small cell lung cancer. Sequencing was done on a sample of distant non-tumor lung tissue. CDR3 sequence reads: CASSFLAQYSEQFL. The CDR3 region has the DNA TGTGCCAGCAGCTTCCTAGCGCAATACAGTGAGCAGTTCCTC.